Below are 25 T cell receptor beta chains sequenced from a single sample in a study of T-cell memory formation after mild COVID-19. TCRdb recomputed calls from the 5' RACE reads with MiXCR, one row per CDR3 protein. The sample contains hundreds of thousands of distinct CDR3 sequences, roughly 14% of which appear only once. The sample comprised PBMCs or a T cell subset sorted from them (not recorded which). These receptors were collected from a man aged 18 to 35 who had mild COVID-19 (a few samples of this study predate the infection). Cell type and time point are not known.

This clonotype was counted ten times or more. The V and J genes are TRBV11-1 and TRBJ2-5, with TRBD1 matching over 7 bases. This CDR3 contains 14 residues. Trimming cost V 5 bases and J 1 base; bases outside gene matches: 4. Germline V gene data show CDR1 as SGHAT and CDR2 as FQDESV (reference sequence). CDR3 protein: CASSRTGRQETQYF. DNA for the CDR3: TGTGCCAGCAGCCGGACAGGCCGCCAAGAGACCCAGTACTTC.

This clonotype occurred a few times. This chain uses TRBV4-1 with TRBJ2-1, with TRBD2 identical over 14 bases. The CDR3 has 15 residues. CDR1 is MGHRA and CDR2 is YSYEKL in the germline V gene. The trim removed 6 bases at V and 7 bases at J, leaving 5 bases unmatched. The CDR3 loop is CASRTSGGAGNEQFF. CDR3 nucleotide sequence: TGCGCCAGCAGGACTAGCGGGGGGGCGGGGAATGAGCAGTTCTTC.

Many counts were recorded for this clonotype. This chain links TRBV20-1 with TRBJ2-7, with D possibly called TRBD1 or TRBD2 (5 bases each). The CDR3 runs to 12 residues. Trimming left V 5 bases short and J 1 base short, with 9 bases between. Germline CDR1 reads DFQATT; CDR2 reads SNEGSKA (reference sequence). CDR3 loop: CSAGTESYEQYF. CDR3 sequence (DNA): TGCAGTGCTGGGACCGAGTCCTACGAGCAGTACTTC.

In its sample, this clonotype was seen a few times. The rearrangement uses TRBV7-2 and TRBJ1-2; D remains ambiguous. Germline V lookup: CDR1 SGHTA, CDR2 FQGNSA. Trimming stripped 5 bases from V and 4 bases from J, with 11 bases between. This CDR3 region has 13 residues. This CDR3 is CASSAREIYGYTF. In DNA form, the CDR3 reads TGTGCCAGCAGCGCCAGAGAGATCTATGGCTACACCTTC.

The chain employs TRBV6-5 and TRBJ2-5; 8 bases are shared with TRBD2. V lost 2 bases to trimming and J lost 5 bases; unmatched junction nucleotides: 13. Per germline, CDR1 MNHEY and CDR2 SVGAGI. The CDR3 totals 17 residues. The DNA for the CDR3 is TGTGCCAGCAGTTACGCTTTGGGGGGGACTAGGTCGGAGACCCAGTACTTC. Its protein product is CASSYALGGTRSETQYF.

This clonotype was seen a handful of times. The chain uses TRBV4-1 and TRBJ2-2; 10 bases agree with TRBD2. The CDR3 runs 15 residues. Germline loops: CDR1 MGHRA, CDR2 YSYEKL. V dropped 3 bases and J dropped 4; count of bases not matched to a gene: 2. CDR3 loop: CASSQRTSGTGELFF. As DNA, the CDR3 is TGCGCCAGCAGCCAGCGGACTAGCGGCACCGGGGAGCTGTTTTTT.

This clonotype was found a few times. The chain carries TRBV28 and TRBJ2-7, with D tentatively TRBD1 (5 bases). The V gene lost 8 bases and the J gene lost 6 bases, with 17 bases spanning the gap. The CDR3 consists of 13 residues. CDR1 and CDR2 from the germline V gene are MDHEN and SYDVKM. The CDR3 sequence is CASLGQGVFEQYF. The CDR3, as DNA: TGTGCCAGCCTGGGGCAGGGTGTGTTCGAGCAGTACTTC.

This clonotype was found many times. The chain joins TRBV6-5 to TRBJ2-1; 8 bases line up with TRBD1. The CDR3 sequence is 13 residues long. V dropped 6 bases and J dropped 7; count of bases not matched to a gene: 5. Germline V gene sequence: CDR1 MNHEY, CDR2 SVGAGI. The CDR3 DNA reads TGTGCCAGCAGACGAGACAGGGGAAATGAGCAGTTCTTC. Amino acid sequence: CASRRDRGNEQFF.

This chain's CDR3 is CASSVEALVVGELFF. In nucleotides, the CDR3 is TGTGCCAGCAGCGTAGAAGCCCTGGTAGTGGGGGAGCTGTTTTTT. J is TRBJ2-2 and V is TRBV9, with unresolved D. Germline V lookup: CDR1 SGDLS, CDR2 YYNGEE. CDR3 length: 15 amino acids. V lost 0 bases and J lost 8, with 14 bases in between.

Only a few counts were recorded for this clonotype. This chain links TRBV5-4 with TRBJ2-4, with 9 bases lining up with TRBD1. The germline gives CDR1 SGHNT, CDR2 YYREEE (reference sequence). The CDR3 extends over 12 amino acids. The trim removed 9 bases at V and 8 bases at J, leaving 6 bases unmatched. For the CDR3, the DNA is TGTGCCATTACGGACAGGGGAGACATTCAGTACTTC. Its translation is CAITDRGDIQYF.

This clonotype has more than one count but fewer than ten. The V and J genes are TRBV6-1 and TRBJ2-7, with TRBD1 matching over 12 bases. This CDR3 contains 15 residues. The trim removed 8 bases at V and 7 bases at J, leaving 12 bases unmatched. Looked up from germline, CDR1 is MNHNS and CDR2 is SASEGT. CDR3 loop: CASAPPGQGAREQYV. The CDR3 coding sequence is TGTGCCAGCGCTCCTCCGGGACAGGGGGCGAGGGAGCAGTACGTC.

J is TRBJ2-5 and V is TRBV29-1; 8 nucleotides match TRBD1. The CDR3 has 15 residues. Per germline, CDR1 SQVTM and CDR2 ANQGSEA. J was trimmed by 5 bases and V by 4 bases; bases with no gene match: 12. In DNA, the CDR3 is TGCAGCGTTGTATTGACAGGGGAAGTTTATGAGACCCAGTACTTC. It codes for CSVVLTGEVYETQYF.

This chain joins TRBV7-3 and TRBJ2-2, with D perhaps TRBD2 (5 bases). The CDR3 length is 15 residues. The germline V and J ends were trimmed by 5 bases and 3 bases, with 13 bases remaining between them. CDR1 and CDR2 (germline): SGHTA, FQGTGA. The CDR3 loop is CASSQISGHTGELFF. The CDR3 bases are TGTGCCAGCAGCCAAATAAGCGGCCACACCGGGGAGCTGTTTTTT.

The V gene is TRBV7-2, the J gene TRBJ1-2; 7 nucleotides agree with TRBD1. The CDR3 runs 16 residues. Germline CDR1 SGHTA, CDR2 FQGNSA. V shed 5 bases, J shed 7 bases, and the junction held 16 bases outside the gene matches. In DNA form, the CDR3 reads TGTGCCAGCAGCCGCCGCCCGGGACAGAGGGTGGGTGGCTACACCTTC. It specifies CASSRRPGQRVGGYTF.

This clonotype was counted only a few times. V and J are TRBV5-1 and TRBJ1-1; no firm D call. Deletions cut 3 bases from V and 5 bases from J, with 14 bases between. Germline V gene sequence: CDR1 SGHRS, CDR2 YFSETQ. The CDR3 extends over 14 amino acids. The CDR3 DNA reads as TGCGCCAGCAGCTACCATACGGGAGATACTGAAGCTTTCTTT. It is translated as CASSYHTGDTEAFF.

CDR3 bases: TGTGCCAGCAGCTTAGGGCCGAGCACTGAAGCTTTCTTT. This codes for CASSLGPSTEAFF. This chain connects TRBV7-2 to TRBJ1-1; D is unresolved. Germline-derived CDR1 and CDR2 are SGHTA and FQGNSA. CDR3 length: 13 residues. V was trimmed by 1 base and J by 4 bases, leaving 7 bases between them. The variable domain in full, with the rest retrieved from reference TRBV7-2 and TRBJ1-1, is GAGVSQSPSNKVTEKGKDVELRCDPISGHTALYWYRQSLGQGLEFLIYFQGNSAPDKSGLPSDRFSAERTGGSVSTLTIQRTQQEDSAVYLCASSLGPSTEAFFGQGTRLTVV.

This clonotype was counted between two and nine times. The chain uses TRBV29-1 and TRBJ1-2; 7 positions match TRBD1. Germline CDR1 and CDR2: SQVTM and ANQGSEA. Trimming removed 1 base from V and 7 bases from J; junction bases left unmatched: 9. The CDR3 loop spans 14 amino acids. The CDR3 nucleotides read TGCAGCGTTGAAGTCCTCAAGGGGGCAAGTGGCTACACCTTC. It is translated as CSVEVLKGASGYTF. The variable domain in full, completed from reference TRBV29-1 and TRBJ1-2, reads SAVISQKPSRDICQRGTSLTIQCQVDSQVTMMFWYRQQPGQSLTLIATANQGSEATYESGFVIDKFPISRPNLTFSTLTVSNMSPEDSSIYLCSVEVLKGASGYTFGSGTRLTVV.

This chain connects TRBV5-1 to TRBJ2-3, with D possibly matching TRBD1 (5 bases). Germline CDR1 is SGHRS and CDR2 is YFSETQ. Trimming removed 6 bases at V and 0 bases at J, with 14 bases between. CDR3 length: 15 residues. As DNA, the CDR3 is TGCGCCAGCAAAAGGATAGGGGCTAGCACAGATACGCAGTATTTT. Protein sequence: CASKRIGASTDTQYF.

This clonotype was seen more than once but under ten times. The rearrangement uses TRBV29-1 and TRBJ1-2; a possible D gene is TRBD1 (6 bases). V lost 4 bases and J lost 0, with 15 bases in between. The CDR3 contains 15 residues. CDR1 is SQVTM, CDR2 ANQGSEA, per germline. The CDR3 region is CSVVGGLAPNYGYTF. As DNA, the CDR3 is TGCAGCGTTGTGGGGGGCCTAGCTCCTAACTATGGCTACACCTTC.

CDR3 in amino acids: CASRLLGDTYIDGTGELFF. The CDR3 nucleotides read TGTGCCAGCAGGTTACTTGGGGACACGTATATCGATGGCACCGGGGAGCTGTTTTTT. The chain carries TRBV6-5 and TRBJ2-2; D is possibly TRBD1 (6 bases). V gave up 6 bases and J gave up 4 bases, with 27 bases separating them. Per germline, CDR1 MNHEY and CDR2 SVGAGI. The length of the CDR3 is 19 residues.

This clonotype occurred a few times. V and J are TRBV5-1 and TRBJ1-2; D not resolved. CDR1 is SGHRS and CDR2 is YFSETQ in the germline V gene. The CDR3 loop spans 14 amino acids. V gave up 9 bases and J gave up 7 bases, with 22 bases separating them. CDR3 amino acids: CATSGSPGSSGYTF. CDR3 DNA: TGCGCCACCTCGGGGAGCCCAGGCTCATCTGGCTACACCTTC.

The V gene is TRBV6-6, the J gene TRBJ1-2; tentatively, D is TRBD1 (6 bases). Germline-derived CDR1 and CDR2 are MNHNY and SVGAGI (reference sequence). The CDR3 is 15 amino acids. V lost 6 bases and J lost 0, with 14 bases in between. The CDR3: CASRTDRGANYGYTF. The DNA for the CDR3 is TGTGCCAGCAGGACGGACAGAGGAGCTAACTATGGCTACACCTTC.

CDR3 DNA: TGTGCCAGCGCACGGGGGGGCTCCTACGAGCAGTACTTC. It yields the protein CASARGGSYEQYF. The chain links TRBV27 to TRBJ2-7; 8 nucleotides agree with TRBD2. The CDR3 runs 13 residues. Trimming cost V 8 bases and J 0 bases; bases outside gene matches: 3. The V gene's germline CDR1 is MNHEY and CDR2 SMNVEV (reference sequence).

The chain is built from TRBV5-1 and TRBJ2-2, with D perhaps being TRBD1 or TRBD2 (5 bases each). V was clipped by 3 bases and J by 6 bases, with 12 bases between them. The CDR3 extends over 14 amino acids. Germline V gene lookup returns CDR1 SGHRS and CDR2 YFSETQ. DNA of the CDR3: TGCGCCAGCAGCTCCGGGACGTCCGCCGGGGAGCTGTTTTTT. Encoded protein: CASSSGTSAGELFF.

This chain links TRBV12-3 or TRBV12-4 with TRBJ2-6; D possibly matches TRBD1 or TRBD2 (5 bases each). The CDR3 runs 17 residues. Trimming left V 0 bases short and J 0 bases short, with 9 bases between. This chain's CDR3 is CASSLAGDASGANVLTF. CDR3 coding DNA: TGTGCCAGCAGTTTAGCGGGGGATGCCTCTGGGGCCAACGTCCTGACTTTC.